The entry below describes one T cell receptor beta chain. The target antigen is unknown. The CDR3 sequence is 14 residues long. Germline V CDR1 and CDR2: LNHDA, SQIVND (reference sequence). Trimming took off 7 bases at V and 1 base at J, with 10 bases between the two ends. The sample belongs to a study of cytomegalovirus exposure and HLA in healthy donors. PCR used 60 Vbeta primers and 13 Jbeta primers. Using immunoSEQ multiplex PCR, the repertoire was profiled, and TCRdb retains in-frame clones only, with some absent. The data contain approximately 140,000 clones, about 79% of them singletons. Study findings and constraints: HLA alleles showed associations with 16,951 TCR beta sequences in a later analysis, at a 0.05 false discovery rate.

The receptor was isolated from a male donor in good health and CMV-seronegative. The gene calls are TRBV19 and TRBJ2-2, with a weak D call TRBD2 (6 bases). The sequenced material came from PBMCs. As DNA, the CDR3 is TGTGCCAGTACCTGGAGGGTGAACACCGGGGAGCTGTTTTTT. Residues: CASTWRVNTGELFF.